This TCR beta chain was sequenced in a study of neurological immune-mediated disorders. The study's findings and limits: None of the CDR3 amino acid sequences in expanded clones turned up in more than one subject, which points to private repertoires in all groups. HTLV-1-associated myelopathy ranked highest for TCR clonal expansion and multiple sclerosis lowest, beneath healthy controls.

The cDNA was synthesized by 5'RACE incorporating 10-nucleotide random UMIs. From the 5' RACE reads, TCRdb called clonotypes with MiXCR, one entry per CDR3 protein. The sample lists around 64,000 distinct CDR3 sequences; 10% to 15% were seen once. The V and J ends lost 6 bases and 4 bases respectively, with 15 bases between them. The CDR3 covers 13 residues. The V gene's germline CDR1 is DFQATT and CDR2 SNEGSKA (reference sequence). Source material was 2 million unsorted PBMCs, stored at -80 °C in RNAlater. The sample holds many counts of this clonotype. Its cognate antigen is unknown. The J gene is TRBJ2-5, the V gene TRBV20-1; D unresolved. The specimen was PBMCs. This TCR derives from a woman aged 60 to 75 with HTLV-1-associated myelopathy (HAM/TSP). The CDR3 sequence is CSAPGLPGETQYF. The CDR3 nucleotides read TGCAGTGCCCCCGGTCTCCCCGGAGAGACCCAGTACTTC.